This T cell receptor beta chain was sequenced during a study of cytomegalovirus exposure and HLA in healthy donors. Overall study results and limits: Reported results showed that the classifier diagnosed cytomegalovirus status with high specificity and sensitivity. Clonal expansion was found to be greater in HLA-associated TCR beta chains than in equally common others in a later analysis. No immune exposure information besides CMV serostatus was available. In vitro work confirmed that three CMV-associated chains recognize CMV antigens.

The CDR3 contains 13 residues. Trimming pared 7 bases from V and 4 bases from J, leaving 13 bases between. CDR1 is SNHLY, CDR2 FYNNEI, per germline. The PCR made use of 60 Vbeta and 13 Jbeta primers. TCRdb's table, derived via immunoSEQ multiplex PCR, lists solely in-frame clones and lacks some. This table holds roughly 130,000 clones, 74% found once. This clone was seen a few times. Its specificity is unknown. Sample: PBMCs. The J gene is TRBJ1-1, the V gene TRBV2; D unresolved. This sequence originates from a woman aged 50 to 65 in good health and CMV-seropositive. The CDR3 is CASTREGGTEAFF. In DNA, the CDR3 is TGTGCCAGCACCCGAGAGGGTGGCACTGAAGCTTTCTTT. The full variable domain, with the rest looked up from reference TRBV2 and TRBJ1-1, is EPEVTQTPSHQVTQMGQEVILRCVPISNHLYFYWYRQILGQKVEFLVSFYNNEISEKSEIFDDQFSVERPDGSNFTLKIRSTKLEDSAMYFCASTREGGTEAFFGQGTRLTVV.